Following are 8 T cell receptor beta chains from one sample sequenced in a study of T-cell reconstitution after alpha-beta-depleted transplantation in children. The TCRbeta library incorporated unique molecular identifiers. TCRdb used MiXCR to reprocess the PCR reads, holding one entry per CDR3 protein. The sample contains about 280,000 distinct CDR3 sequences, around 10% of which appear only once. This material consisted of peripheral blood, taken 180 days after TCRalphabeta/CD19-depleted stem cell transplant. These receptor sequences come from a male patient aged 2 to 9 who had a stem cell transplant for chronic granulomatous disease, so the T cells may come from the graft donor.

This clonotype was seen ten or more times. This chain joins TRBV5-1 and TRBJ2-7, with 8 positions matching TRBD1. With 8 bases clipped from V and 6 bases from J, the junction kept 10 bases outside the gene matches. Germline loops: CDR1 SGHRS, CDR2 YFSETQ. This CDR3 contains 13 residues. CDR3 protein: CASTGTGGGEQYF. For the CDR3, the DNA is TGCGCCAGTACCGGGACAGGAGGTGGCGAGCAGTACTTC.

The chain combines TRBV9 with TRBJ1-5, with D possibly being TRBD1 (5 bases). The ends were cut back, 0 bases at V and 8 bases at J, with 12 bases in the middle. Germline V gene data show CDR1 as SGDLS and CDR2 as YYNGEE. The CDR3 runs 14 residues. The CDR3 loop is CASSVAGGGEPQHF. CDR3 DNA sequence: TGTGCCAGCAGCGTAGCTGGTGGGGGGGAGCCCCAGCATTTT. The variable domain in full, with the rest retrieved from reference TRBV9 and TRBJ1-5, is DSGVTQTPKHLITATGQRVTLRCSPRSGDLSVYWYQQSLDQGLQFLIQYYNGEERAKGNILERFSAQQFPDLHSELNLSSLELGDSALYFCASSVAGGGEPQHFGDGTRLSIL.

The sample holds many counts of this clonotype. The chain links TRBV12-3 or TRBV12-4 to TRBJ2-4, with 7 bases fitting TRBD1. Losses at the gene ends were 3 bases for V and 3 bases for J; bases not matched to a gene: 5. CDR3 length: 15 amino acids. The CDR3 reads CASSFRDRDKNIQYF. CDR3 sequence (DNA): TGTGCCAGCAGTTTCCGGGACAGAGACAAAAACATTCAGTACTTC.

This clonotype occurred a few times. The chain recombines TRBV18 with TRBJ1-6; D remains ambiguous. CDR3 size: 14 residues. Looked up from germline, CDR1 is KGHSH and CDR2 is LQKENI. The V gene lost 2 bases and the J gene lost 9 bases, with 11 bases spanning the gap. In nucleotides, the CDR3 is TGTGCCAGCTCACCAGCTACGGTTTTTTCACCCCTCCACTTT. The encoded protein is CASSPATVFSPLHF.

This clonotype was seen ten or more times. The CDR3: CSASPGPHQYF. The CDR3 DNA follows: TGCAGTGCTAGTCCGGGACCACATCAGTACTTC. The genes are TRBV20-1 and TRBJ2-4; D might be TRBD1 or TRBD2, each matching 5 bases. Trimming removed 3 bases from V and 12 bases from J, with 12 bases in between. Germline loops: CDR1 DFQATT, CDR2 SNEGSKA (reference sequence). This CDR3 contains 11 residues.

At least ten counts were recorded for this clonotype. The CDR3 nucleotides read TGCAGCGTTTGTCCCGGGTCCTCCTCCTACAATGAGCAGTTCTTC. Amino acids: CSVCPGSSSYNEQFF. This chain uses TRBV29-1 with TRBJ2-1, with no clear D. Germline CDR1 and CDR2: SQVTM and ANQGSEA. V was trimmed by 5 bases and J by 0 bases, leaving 14 bases between them. The CDR3 spans 15 residues.

This clonotype was counted at least ten times. The rearrangement joins TRBV29-1 to TRBJ2-1, with D perhaps TRBD1 or TRBD2 (6 bases each). CDR1 and CDR2 from the germline V gene are SQVTM and ANQGSEA. Trimming took 5 bases from V and 4 from J, leaving 12 bases between them. CDR3 length: 13 amino acids. CDR3 protein: CSVRGRLYNEQFF. The CDR3 nucleotides read TGCAGCGTTCGGGGGCGCCTTTACAATGAGCAGTTCTTC.

Points on this clonotype: This may come from a read error, since a much larger clone is one base off. This chain connects TRBV20-1 to TRBJ2-3; D remains ambiguous. The CDR3 covers 11 residues. CDR1 and CDR2 (germline): DFQATT, SNEGSKA (reference sequence). Written as DNA, the CDR3 is TGCAGTGCTAAGCCCACAGCTACGCAGTATTTT. Translation: CSAKPTATQYF.